This T cell receptor beta chain was profiled in a study of shared clonotypes between healthy human individuals. Whole-study findings and limits: The four-donor shared clonotypes exceeded non-shared clonotypes in generation probability, with non-shared ones scoring lower.

Note on this clone: The antigen remains unidentified.

CDR1 is SGDLS and CDR2 is YYNGEE in the germline V gene. The CDR3 runs 16 residues. The V gene lost 3 bases and the J gene lost 6 bases, with 19 bases spanning the gap. CD45RO negativity and positive selection for CCR7 defined naive CD8 cells, a population that excluded terminally differentiated effector memory CD45RA+ cells. TCRdb's copy holds only in-frame clones and misses some; the assay was immunoSEQ multiplex PCR. The repertoire holds over 2,000,000 clones, with about 94% as singletons. The V call is TRBV9, the J call TRBJ1-3, with D possibly matching TRBD1 (6 bases). Material: naive CD8+ T cells from PBMCs. This sequence was found in a man aged 18 to 30 in good health. Some clones in this sample may be carry-over from other donors' samples. CDR3 in DNA: TGTGCCAGCAGCGCACGGTGGGCAGGGGTAGAAAACACCATATATTTT. Protein sequence: CASSARWAGVENTIYF.